This entry concerns a single T cell receptor beta chain. Its antigen is as yet unknown. These data come from a study of T cell responses to AZD1222 COVID-19 vaccine. The germline gives CDR1 LNHDA, CDR2 SQIVND (reference sequence). V gave up 8 bases and J gave up 5 bases, with 9 bases separating them. The CDR3 contains 12 residues. Clones were read by immunoSEQ multiplex PCR, and TCRdb kept only the in-frame ones, dropping some. The sample carries some 170,000 clones, around 90% recorded once. Study-wide findings and caveats: An increase in Spike-specific TCR breadth and depth was observed after two AZD1222 doses.

The source was peripheral blood, collected 28 days after the second dose of the MenACWY control vaccine. The chain joins TRBV19 to TRBJ2-2; D is possibly TRBD1 (6 bases). The origin of this receptor is an adult who received the MenACWY meningococcal vaccine as a control. The CDR3 sequence: CASPGETGELFF. The CDR3 DNA sequence: TGTGCCAGTCCAGGGGAAACCGGGGAGCTGTTTTTT.